This T cell receptor (beta chain) was retrieved from a study of cytomegalovirus exposure and HLA in healthy donors. Study-wide background: There were approximately 81 million unique TCRs (from HLA-typed donors) in an early data release.

General observations from the study: Segments of the TCR beta V type were, in most cases, productive about 87% or about 30% of the time in an earlier analysis.

This clone was seen more than once but under ten times. Its antigen remains unknown. V was cut by 1 base and J by 4 bases, with 13 bases left in between. The CDR3 length is 15 residues. The germline V gene has CDR1 SGHTA and CDR2 FQGTGA. In the PCR, 60 Vbeta and 13 Jbeta primers were used. Method: immunoSEQ multiplex PCR; TCRdb's copy keeps in-frame clones and lacks some. The table lists more than 150,000 clones, around 82% of them singletons. The chain joins TRBV7-3 to TRBJ2-5; possibly TRBD2 for D (7 bases). Material for sequencing was PBMCs. This TCR derives from a woman under 40 in good health and CMV-seropositive. The CDR3 region has the DNA TGTGCCAGCAGCTTAATCCCGGGGGGCGTAGAGACCCAGTACTTC. Translating gives CASSLIPGGVETQYF.